This T cell receptor beta chain is drawn from a study of blood T cell repertoires in COVID-19. The V gene's germline CDR1 is KGHSH and CDR2 LQKENI. After removal of 3 bases from V and 6 bases from J, the junction contained 5 bases not matched to a gene. The CDR3 is 15 residues long. Assay used: immunoSEQ multiplex PCR; TCRdb lists only in-frame clones, some missing. The repertoire holds over 200,000 clones, with approximately 75% as singletons. Clinical history reported by participants formed the basis on which cohorts were assigned. Material: PBMCs or T cells enriched from blood (not recorded which). The TCR originated in a man aged 35-49 years who had recovered from COVID-19. The chain recombines TRBV18 with TRBJ1-6; 7 bases agree with TRBD1. The CDR3 is CASSPLGQPNSPLHF. The CDR3 DNA reads TGTGCCAGCTCACCGTTGGGACAGCCTAATTCACCCCTCCACTTT.